The 14 T cell receptor beta chains listed next were all sequenced from one sample in a study of control samples from healthy donors and cancer patients. Sequencing was performed with immunoSEQ multiplex PCR; in TCRdb, only in-frame clones are kept and a portion is missing. The table records roughly 100,000 clones, roughly 92% of them present only once. The specimen sequenced was blood. These receptors originate from a human donor in good health. The donor label of this sample is uncertain.

The rearrangement links TRBV27 to TRBJ1-5; TRBD1 agrees at 10 bases. Germline lookup yields CDR1 MNHEY and CDR2 SMNVEV (reference sequence). CDR3 length equals 15 residues. The junction had 5 bases not matched to a gene; V was cut back by 3 bases and J by 6 bases. CDR3 in amino acids: CASSLDRGSSQPQHF. CDR3 DNA sequence: TGTGCCAGCAGTTTGGACAGGGGGTCGAGTCAGCCCCAGCATTTT.

The chain has TRBV4-2 and TRBJ1-1; tentative D call: TRBD1 (5 bases). The CDR3 has 15 residues. The V end lost 0 bases, the J end lost 2 bases, and 10 bases lay between the germline ends. Germline V lookup: CDR1 LGHNA, CDR2 YNFKEQ. The CDR3 coding sequence is TGTGCCAGCAGCCAAGATACAGGAAAAAACACTGAAGCTTTCTTT. This sequence encodes CASSQDTGKNTEAFF.

Only one count was recorded for this clone. The V and J genes are TRBV2 and TRBJ1-6; 7 bases line up with TRBD1. Per the germline V gene, CDR1 is SNHLY and CDR2 is FYNNEI. The CDR3 extends over 14 amino acids. V shed 5 bases and J 14 bases; nucleotides not matched to a gene: 12. CDR3 in DNA: TGTGCCAGCAGTAATGGACAGGTTGTCAACTCCCTCCACTTT. Encoded protein: CASSNGQVVNSLHF. Filled out from reference TRBV2 and TRBJ1-6, the complete variable domain reads EPEVTQTPSHQVTQMGQEVILRCVPISNHLYFYWYRQILGQKVEFLVSFYNNEISEKSEIFDDQFSVERPDGSNFTLKIRSTKLEDSAMYFCASSNGQVVNSLHFGNGTRLTVT.

The V and J genes are TRBV7-9 and TRBJ2-5, with D perhaps matching TRBD1 (6 bases). Trimming took off 6 bases at V and 5 bases at J, with 16 bases between the two ends. The length of the CDR3 is 14 residues. CDR1 and CDR2 (germline): SEHNR, FQNEAQ (reference sequence). The CDR3 reads CASRADRLGETQYF. Here the CDR3 DNA reads TGTGCCAGCAGAGCTGACAGGCTGGGGGAGACCCAGTACTTC.

The chain employs TRBV19 and TRBJ2-1; tentative D call: TRBD1 (5 bases). V lost 0 bases, J lost 6 bases, and 12 bases lay in between. Germline loops: CDR1 LNHDA, CDR2 SQIVND (reference sequence). CDR3 length: 15 amino acids. The CDR3 nucleotides read TGTGCCAGTAGTATAGATAGGGGTGGAATCAATGAGCAGTTCTTC. Its translation is CASSIDRGGINEQFF. The whole variable domain, remainder taken from reference TRBV19 and TRBJ2-1, is DGGITQSPKYLFRKEGQNVTLSCEQNLNHDAMYWYRQDPGQGLRLIYYSQIVNDFQKGDIAEGYSVSREKKESFPLTVTSAQKNPTAFYLCASSIDRGGINEQFFGPGTRLTVL.

Remarks on this clone: This sample also contains other DNA sequences that code for the same CDR3. The chain employs TRBV6-5 and TRBJ2-2; D gene ambiguous. The CDR3 runs 13 residues. V lost 6 bases to trimming and J lost 4 bases, with 9 bases between them. Per germline, CDR1 MNHEY and CDR2 SVGAGI. Here the CDR3 reads CASRGVGTGELFF. CDR3 sequence (DNA): TGTGCCAGCAGGGGCGTTGGCACCGGGGAGCTGTTTTTT.

This clone was found once. The V and J genes are TRBV29-1 and TRBJ1-1; the D gene is possibly TRBD1 (6 bases). The CDR3 runs 12 residues. Germline loops: CDR1 SQVTM, CDR2 ANQGSEA. The V end lost 6 bases, the J end lost 1 base, and 9 bases lay between the germline ends. The CDR3 here is CSVGQRNTEAFF. The CDR3, as DNA: TGCAGCGTGGGACAACGGAACACTGAAGCTTTCTTT.

The chain recombines TRBV7-9 with TRBJ1-5; D is uncertain. Germline values: CDR1 SEHNR, CDR2 FQNEAQ (reference sequence). CDR3 length: 12 residues. V shed 1 base and J shed 12 bases, with 10 bases lying between them. The DNA for the CDR3 is TGTGCCAGCAGCTTAGAAACAGAGCTCCAGCATTTT. This translates into CASSLETELQHF.

The rearrangement joins TRBV5-4 to TRBJ2-1; D is undetermined. The germline CDR1 and CDR2 sequences are SGHNT and YYREEE (reference sequence). Trimming shortened V by 4 bases and J by 0 bases, and 14 bases separated the two germline ends. This CDR3 has 16 residues. The CDR3 region is CASSPPQSSSYNEQFF. DNA of the CDR3: TGTGCCAGCAGCCCCCCCCAGTCTAGCTCCTACAATGAGCAGTTCTTC.

The V and J genes are TRBV11-3 and TRBJ2-2; a possible D gene is TRBD1 (5 bases). Between the trimmed V and J ends, which lost 5 bases and 5 bases, there was a span of 12 bases. Germline V gives CDR1 SGHNT, CDR2 YENEEA. This CDR3 has 14 amino acids. Here the CDR3 reads CASSAARETGELFF. CDR3 nucleotide sequence: TGTGCCAGCAGCGCGGCCAGGGAAACCGGGGAGCTGTTTTTT. Supplemented by reference TRBV11-3 and TRBJ2-2, the full variable domain reads EAGVVQSPRYKIIEKKQPVAFWCNPISGHNTLYWYLQNLGQGPELLIRYENEEAVDDSQLPKDRFSAERLKGVDSTLKIQPAELGDSAVYLCASSAARETGELFFGEGSRLTVL.

The gene calls are TRBV6-5 and TRBJ1-2, with D possibly being TRBD1 (6 bases). V gave up 6 bases and J gave up 1 base, with 15 bases separating them. This CDR3 region has 15 residues. The germline CDR1 and CDR2 sequences are MNHEY and SVGAGI. CDR3: CASRAPGQINYGYTF. The CDR3 region has the DNA TGTGCCAGCAGAGCTCCGGGACAAATTAACTATGGCTACACCTTC.

The sample holds a few counts of this clone. The rearrangement links TRBV19 to TRBJ1-2, with 8 nucleotides matching TRBD1. The V gene end was trimmed by 3 bases and the J gene end by 7 bases; junction bases not matched to a gene: 4. Germline-derived CDR1 and CDR2 are LNHDA and SQIVND (reference sequence). The CDR3 runs to 13 residues. In DNA form, the CDR3 reads TGTGCCAGTAGTATGCAGGGGGCTGGTGGCTACACCTTC. Its protein product is CASSMQGAGGYTF.

This clone was seen only once. This rearrangement joins TRBV12-3 or TRBV12-4 to TRBJ1-1; 10 bases match TRBD1. The V segment lost 4 bases and the J segment 11 bases; nucleotides outside the gene matches: 1. The CDR3 consists of 11 residues. The CDR3 coding sequence is TGTGCCAGCAGTTGGGGACAGGGGGCTTTCTTT. Its translation: CASSWGQGAFF.

The chain recombines TRBV18 with TRBJ1-1; weak D call: TRBD1 (5 bases). Looked up from germline, CDR1 is KGHSH and CDR2 is LQKENI. Trimming left V 6 bases short and J 0 bases short, with 17 bases between. The CDR3 has 16 amino acids. The CDR3 nucleotides read TGTGCCAGCTCGCCCTGGGACCTCTCCGTGAACACTGAAGCTTTCTTT. Translated: CASSPWDLSVNTEAFF.